The clone carrying this T cell receptor (beta chain) was observed at least ten times. Its specificity is unknown. This sample is drawn from a study of early T cells in non-severe SARS-CoV-2 infection. For the study at large: Sequencing of unsorted whole blood was done on bulk RNA, leaving chains unpaired. The study's findings and limits: VDJdb matching skewed toward anti-spike CD8 responses, missing private and CD4 specificities.

Deletions cut 10 bases from V and 4 bases from J, with 16 bases between. The CDR3 covers 13 residues. Germline CDR1 and CDR2: ENHRY and SYGVKD. Unique molecular identifiers were attached to individual cDNA molecules. Each CDR3 protein gets one entry after TCRdb re-called the 5' RACE reads with MiXCR. The sample carries tens of thousands of distinct CDR3 sequences, about 5.6% recorded once. Sample: whole blood. The gene calls are TRBV10-3 and TRBJ2-5; D remains unclear. The receptor's source is an adult who was a healthcare worker with PCR-confirmed SARS-CoV-2 infection or an uninfected control (not recorded which). CDR3 in amino acids: CATQASWVETQYF. The DNA for the CDR3 is TGTGCCACCCAAGCTTCTTGGGTAGAGACCCAGTACTTC.